The T cell receptor beta chain under discussion was sequenced for a study of T cells in Graves' hyperthyroidism and ophthalmopathy. RNA transcripts were the template for amplifying TCR beta CDR3 regions. Researchers ran a first-round RT-PCR on the TCR CDR3 using the HTBI primer set. TCRdb passed the multiplex PCR reads through MiXCR, listing each CDR3 protein once. The sample has 300,000 to 350,000 distinct CDR3 sequences, around 17% seen once. This clonotype appeared many times. V lost 5 bases and J 6 bases, leaving 8 bases between the germline ends. The CDR3 sequence is 11 residues long. Germline V gene sequence: CDR1 MDHEN, CDR2 SYDVKM. In patients aged 18 to 65, hyperthyroidism was newly diagnosed, with duration under 2 months.

The V gene is TRBV28, the J gene TRBJ2-7; D is unresolved. This clonotype originated in a man aged 30 to 39 with Graves' hyperthyroidism. Sequencing was done on a sample of blood. CDR3 sequence: CASSPSFEQYF. CDR3 coding DNA: TGTGCCAGCAGTCCCTCTTTCGAGCAGTACTTC.